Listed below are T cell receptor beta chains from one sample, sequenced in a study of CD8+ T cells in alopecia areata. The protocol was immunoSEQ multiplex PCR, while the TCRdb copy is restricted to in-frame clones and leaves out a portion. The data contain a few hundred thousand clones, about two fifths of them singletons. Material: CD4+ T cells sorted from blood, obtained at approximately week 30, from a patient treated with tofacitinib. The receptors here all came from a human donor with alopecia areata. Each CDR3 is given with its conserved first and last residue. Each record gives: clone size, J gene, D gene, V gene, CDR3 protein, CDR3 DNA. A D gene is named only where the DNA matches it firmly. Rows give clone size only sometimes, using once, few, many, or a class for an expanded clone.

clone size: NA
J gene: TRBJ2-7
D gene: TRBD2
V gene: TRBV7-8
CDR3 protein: CASSPRGIPHEQYF
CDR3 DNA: TGTGCCAGCAGCCCGCGGGGGATACCACACGAGCAGTACTTC

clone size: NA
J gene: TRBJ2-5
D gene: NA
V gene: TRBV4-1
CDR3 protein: CASSRPGASSSQETQYF
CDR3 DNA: TGCGCCAGCAGCCGACCAGGAGCTTCTAGCAGCCAAGAGACCCAGTACTTC

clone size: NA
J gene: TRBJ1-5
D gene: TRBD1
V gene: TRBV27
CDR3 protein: CASANRGQGNQPQHF
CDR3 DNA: TGTGCCAGCGCAAACCGGGGACAGGGCAATCAGCCCCAGCATTTT

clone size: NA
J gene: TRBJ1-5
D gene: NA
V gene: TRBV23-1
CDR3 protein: CASSRLGTKPQHF
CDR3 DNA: TGCGCCAGCAGTCGACTAGGAACGAAGCCCCAGCATTTT

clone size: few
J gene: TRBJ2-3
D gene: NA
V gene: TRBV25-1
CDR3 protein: CASTFTDTQYF
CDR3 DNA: TGTGCCAGCACCTTTACAGATACGCAGTATTTT

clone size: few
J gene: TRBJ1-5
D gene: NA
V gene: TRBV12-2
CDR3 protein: CASRLVCMGNQPQHF
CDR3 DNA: TGTGCAAGTCGCTTAGTATGTATGGGGAATCAGCCCCAGCATTTT

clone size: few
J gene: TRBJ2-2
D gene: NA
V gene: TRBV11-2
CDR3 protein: CASSFIYHNTGELFF
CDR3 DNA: TGTGCCAGCAGCTTTATATATCATAACACCGGGGAGCTGTTTTTT

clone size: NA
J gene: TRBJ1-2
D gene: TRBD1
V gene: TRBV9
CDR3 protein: CASSGGTGTKGGYTF
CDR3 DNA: TGTGCCAGCAGTGGTGGGACAGGGACCAAAGGGGGCTACACCTTC

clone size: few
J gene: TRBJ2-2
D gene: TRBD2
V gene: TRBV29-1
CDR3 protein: CSVGGSGGRNTGELFF
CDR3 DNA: TGCAGCGTTGGCGGTAGCGGGGGACGCAACACCGGGGAGCTGTTTTTT

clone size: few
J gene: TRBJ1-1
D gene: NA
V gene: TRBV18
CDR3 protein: CASSPQANTEAFF
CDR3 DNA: TGTGCCAGCTCACCCCAGGCGAACACTGAAGCTTTCTTT

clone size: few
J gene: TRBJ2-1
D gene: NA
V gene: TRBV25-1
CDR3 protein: CASRATTGSNEQFF
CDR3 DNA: TGTGCCAGCAGGGCTACGACAGGTTCCAATGAGCAGTTCTTC

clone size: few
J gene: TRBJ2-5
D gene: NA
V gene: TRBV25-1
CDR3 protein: CASSPNLETQYF
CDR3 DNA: TGTGCCAGCAGTCCGAATCTGGAGACCCAGTACTTC

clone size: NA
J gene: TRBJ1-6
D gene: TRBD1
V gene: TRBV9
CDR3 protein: CASSGGLSGGWNNSPLHF
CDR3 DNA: TGTGCCAGCAGCGGAGGGTTGTCAGGGGGCTGGAATAATTCACCCCTCCACTTT

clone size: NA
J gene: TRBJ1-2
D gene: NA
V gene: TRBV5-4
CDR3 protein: CASSLARGDGYTF
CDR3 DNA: TGTGCCAGCAGCTTGGCCAGAGGCGATGGCTACACCTTC

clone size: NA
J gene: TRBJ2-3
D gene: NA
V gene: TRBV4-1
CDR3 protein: CASSRGKWTPPVKDTQYF
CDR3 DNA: TGCGCCAGCAGCCGGGGGAAATGGACGCCTCCCGTAAAGGATACGCAGTATTTT

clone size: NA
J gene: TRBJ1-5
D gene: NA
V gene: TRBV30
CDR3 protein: CAWSVKGNQPQHF
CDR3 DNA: TGTGCCTGGAGTGTAAAGGGGAACCAGCCCCAGCATTTT

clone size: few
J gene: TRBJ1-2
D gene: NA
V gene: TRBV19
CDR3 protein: CASSIVSNYGYTF
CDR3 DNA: TGTGCCAGTAGTATAGTCTCTAACTATGGCTACACCTTC

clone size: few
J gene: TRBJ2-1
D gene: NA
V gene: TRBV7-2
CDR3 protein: CASRPAGGQRNEQFF
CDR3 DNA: TGTGCCAGCAGGCCAGCCGGGGGGCAACGGAATGAGCAGTTCTTC

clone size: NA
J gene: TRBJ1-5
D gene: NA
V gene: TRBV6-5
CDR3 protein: CASSSTGGNQPQHF
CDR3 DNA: TGTGCCAGCAGTTCGACAGGAGGCAATCAGCCCCAGCATTTT

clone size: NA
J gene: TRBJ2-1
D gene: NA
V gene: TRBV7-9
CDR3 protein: CASSLRGRAPYNEQFF
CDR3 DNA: TGTGCCAGCAGCTTACGAGGCAGGGCTCCCTACAATGAGCAGTTCTTC

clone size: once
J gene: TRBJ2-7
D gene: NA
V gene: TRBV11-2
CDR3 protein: CASTAFYEQYF
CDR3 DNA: TGTGCCAGCACTGCCTTCTACGAGCAGTACTTC

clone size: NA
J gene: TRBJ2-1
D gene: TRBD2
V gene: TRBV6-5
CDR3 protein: CASSTGLAAWGEQFF
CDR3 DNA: TGTGCCAGCAGTACGGGACTAGCGGCCTGGGGTGAGCAGTTCTTC

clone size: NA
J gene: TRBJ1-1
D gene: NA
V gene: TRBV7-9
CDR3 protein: CASSPQQGRNTEAFF
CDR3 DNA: TGTGCCAGCAGCCCCCAGCAGGGTCGGAACACTGAAGCTTTCTTT

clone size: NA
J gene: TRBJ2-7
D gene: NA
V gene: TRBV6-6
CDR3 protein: CASSRQTSYEQYF
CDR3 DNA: TGTGCCAGCAGTCGACAGACCTCCTACGAGCAGTACTTC

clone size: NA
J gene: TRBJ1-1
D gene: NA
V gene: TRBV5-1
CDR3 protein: CASSLGSGNTEAFF
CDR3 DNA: TGCGCCAGCAGCTTGGGGTCAGGGAACACTGAAGCTTTCTTT

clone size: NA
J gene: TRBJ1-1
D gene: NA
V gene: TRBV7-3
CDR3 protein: CASSPSPGGNTEAFF
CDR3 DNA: TGTGCCAGCAGCCCTAGCCCGGGGGGGAACACTGAAGCTTTCTTT

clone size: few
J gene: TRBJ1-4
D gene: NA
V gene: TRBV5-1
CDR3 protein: CASSFGEKLFF
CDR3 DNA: TGCGCCAGCAGCTTCGGTGAAAAACTGTTTTTT

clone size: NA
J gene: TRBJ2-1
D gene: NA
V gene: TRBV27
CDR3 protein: CASSYSLLTEQFF
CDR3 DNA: TGTGCCAGCAGTTACTCCCTCCTCACTGAGCAGTTCTTC

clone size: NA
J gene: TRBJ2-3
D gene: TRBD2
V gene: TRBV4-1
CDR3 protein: CASSQGISGGRGDTQYF
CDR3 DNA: TGCGCCAGCAGCCAAGGAATTAGCGGGGGGCGGGGAGATACGCAGTATTTT

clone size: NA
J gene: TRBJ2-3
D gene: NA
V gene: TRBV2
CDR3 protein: CASSLLTTDTQYF
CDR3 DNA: TGTGCCAGCAGTCTCCTTACCACAGATACGCAGTATTTT

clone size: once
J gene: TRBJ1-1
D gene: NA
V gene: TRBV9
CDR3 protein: CASSPRTANTEAFF
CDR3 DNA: TGTGCCAGCAGCCCAAGGACGGCGAACACTGAAGCTTTCTTT

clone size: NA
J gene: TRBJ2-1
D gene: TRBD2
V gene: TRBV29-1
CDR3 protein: CSVAGRRTSGAYNEQFF
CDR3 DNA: TGCAGCGTTGCGGGACGCCGGACTAGCGGGGCCTACAATGAGCAGTTCTTC

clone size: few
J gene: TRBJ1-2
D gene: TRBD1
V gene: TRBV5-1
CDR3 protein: CASSSNRQGQGGGYTF
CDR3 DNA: TGCGCCAGCAGCTCCAACCGCCAGGGACAGGGAGGTGGCTACACCTTC

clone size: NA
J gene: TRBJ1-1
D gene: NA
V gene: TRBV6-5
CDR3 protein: CASSYYDSRSTEAFF
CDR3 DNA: TGTGCCAGCAGTTACTATGACAGTCGTAGCACTGAAGCTTTCTTT

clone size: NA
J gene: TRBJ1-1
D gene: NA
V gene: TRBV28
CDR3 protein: CASSALVQRNTEAFF
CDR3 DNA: TGTGCCAGCAGTGCACTAGTACAGAGGAACACTGAAGCTTTCTTT